The 6 T cell receptor beta chains listed next were all sequenced from one sample in a study of T-cell reconstitution after alpha-beta-depleted transplantation in children. This sample's TCRbeta library carried unique molecular identifier barcodes. TCRdb reanalysed the PCR reads using MiXCR and keeps one entry per CDR3 protein. The sample gives just under 250,000 distinct CDR3 sequences, roughly 26% of which show up once; 2.6% is in the top ten. The sequenced sample was PBMCs, obtained before TCRalphabeta/CD19-depleted stem cell transplant. The receptors were sampled from a girl aged 2-10 years with Fanconi anemia, due to receive a stem cell transplant.

This clonotype showed up just a few times. The CDR3 DNA sequence: TGTGCCAGCAGCCCCGTGGCTAGCGGGAGTGGGAGGCAACAAGAGACCCAGTACTTC. It specifies CASSPVASGSGRQQETQYF. The chain employs TRBV3-1 and TRBJ2-5; 10 nucleotides line up with TRBD2. CDR3 length: 19 residues. CDR1 LGHDT and CDR2 YNNKEL come from the germline V gene (reference sequence). Trimming took 4 bases from V and 2 from J; bases not matched to a gene: 16.

In its sample, this clonotype was seen many times. J is TRBJ2-7 and V is TRBV15, with 8 bases that match TRBD2. CDR3 length: 14 residues. Germline CDR1 and CDR2: LNHNV and YYDKDF (reference sequence). The trim removed 7 bases at V and 3 bases at J, leaving 8 bases unmatched. The CDR3 here is CATKISGRGYEQYF. As DNA, the CDR3 is TGTGCCACCAAGATCAGCGGGAGAGGCTACGAGCAGTACTTC.

This clonotype turned up a few times. The chain recombines TRBV5-1 with TRBJ1-1; no definite D call. This CDR3 comprises 14 residues. Trimming pared 1 base from V and 5 bases from J, leaving 12 bases between. CDR1 SGHRS and CDR2 YFSETQ come from the germline V gene. DNA for the CDR3: TGCGCCAGCAGCTTGACCGCTGGAGGAACTGAAGCTTTCTTT. It is translated as CASSLTAGGTEAFF.

The chain recombines TRBV14 with TRBJ2-2; D unclear. Germline assignment: CDR1 SGHDN and CDR2 FVKESK. V was pared by 0 bases and J by 0 bases, with 14 bases between. The CDR3 consists of 18 residues. CDR3 DNA: TGTGCCAGCAGCCAAGATCGGACGACCACCCCGAACACCGGGGAGCTGTTTTTT. Amino acid sequence: CASSQDRTTTPNTGELFF.

This clonotype has only a few counts. The chain employs TRBV20-1 and TRBJ2-1; D not certain. This CDR3 region has 13 residues. CDR1 and CDR2 from the germline V gene are DFQATT and SNEGSKA (reference sequence). V was cut by 5 bases and J by 6 bases, with 14 bases left in between. The CDR3 is CSAQRPRSNEQFF. CDR3 DNA sequence: TGCAGTGCTCAGAGACCCAGGAGCAATGAGCAGTTCTTC.

The CDR3 DNA reads as TGTGCCACCCGGGACAGGGTATCCTACGAGCAGTACTTC. Encoded protein: CATRDRVSYEQYF. J is TRBJ2-7 and V is TRBV10-3, with 9 bases that match TRBD1. This CDR3 is built from 13 residues. The germline CDR1 and CDR2 sequences are ENHRY and SYGVKD. The V gene end was trimmed by 10 bases and the J gene end by 1 base; junction bases not matched to a gene: 5.